The source of this T cell receptor beta chain is a study of early T cells in non-severe SARS-CoV-2 infection. This clonotype was seen repeatedly, ten times or more. TCRdb ran MiXCR on the 5' RACE reads and lists one entry per CDR3 protein. Among tens of thousands of distinct CDR3 sequences listed, roughly 7.7% were seen once. The CDR3 totals 15 residues. Germline V CDR1 and CDR2: LNHDA, SQIVND (reference sequence). Trimming pared 4 bases from V and 2 bases from J, leaving 12 bases between. The genes are TRBV19 and TRBJ1-5, with D maybe TRBD1 (5 bases). The sequencing input was whole blood. This TCR was sampled from an adult who was a healthcare worker with PCR-confirmed SARS-CoV-2 infection or an uninfected control (not recorded which). The CDR3: CASSKGWRGNQPQHF. The CDR3 DNA is TGTGCCAGTAGTAAGGGGTGGCGGGGCAATCAGCCCCAGCATTTT.